A selection of T cell receptor beta chains follows, all from one sample in a study of blood T cell repertoires in COVID-19. Repertoires were generated with immunoSEQ multiplex PCR, while TCRdb's copy carries only in-frame clones and drops some. The sample has about 47,000 clones, about 71% seen once. The sequenced material came from peripheral blood. All receptors come from a woman in her seventies with acute or convalescent COVID-19. Both conserved end residues are part of each CDR3. A D gene is named only where the DNA matches it firmly. Size is omitted from some rows. Given values are once, few, many or a class for expanded clones.

-	once	TRBJ2-7	15	TRBV15	CATSRDRGFLYEQYF	TGTGCCACCAGCAGAGATCGAGGGTTTCTATACGAGCAGTACTTC
TRBD1	-	TRBJ1-1	14	TRBV28	CASSFGQGIAEAFF	TGTGCCAGCAGTTTTGGACAGGGAATCGCTGAAGCTTTCTTT
-	-	TRBJ2-5	15	TRBV5-1	CASSLGPQEGETQYF	TGCGCCAGCAGCTTGGGTCCCCAGGAGGGAGAGACCCAGTACTTC
-	-	TRBJ1-5	14	TRBV6-6	CASSYSVGGQPQHF	TGTGCCAGCAGTTACTCGGTCGGTGGTCAGCCCCAGCATTTT
-	-	TRBJ1-5	15	TRBV24-1	CATSDARDINQPQHF	TGTGCCACCAGTGATGCCCGGGACATCAATCAGCCCCAGCATTTT
TRBD2	few	TRBJ2-1	15	TRBV9	CASSVDSGRSNEQFF	TGTGCCAGCAGCGTAGACAGCGGGAGATCCAATGAGCAGTTCTTC
-	once	TRBJ2-7	17	TRBV5-5	CASSLADTSAYSYEQYF	TGTGCCAGCAGCTTGGCCGACACTTCGGCGTATTCCTACGAGCAGTACTTC
-	-	TRBJ2-7	18	TRBV11-2	CASSLDTLRGGSGYEQYF	TGTGCCAGCAGCTTAGATACCCTGAGAGGGGGAAGTGGCTACGAGCAGTACTTC
-	-	TRBJ2-1	11	TRBV3-1/TRBV3-2	CASSYYYEQFF	TGTGCCAGCAGCTATTACTATGAGCAGTTCTTC
TRBD2	-	TRBJ2-1	12	TRBV12-3/TRBV12-4	CASRWTSPEQFF	TGTGCCAGCAGGTGGACTAGCCCTGAGCAGTTCTTC
TRBD2	many	TRBJ2-1	15	TRBV4-3	CASSLAGEAYNEQFF	TGCGCCAGCAGCCTAGCGGGAGAAGCCTACAATGAGCAGTTCTTC
TRBD2	-	TRBJ2-1	17	TRBV11-2	CASSLAGTREIYNEQFF	TGTGCCAGCAGCTTGGCCGGGACTAGAGAGATCTACAATGAGCAGTTCTTC
-	-	TRBJ2-3	13	TRBV29-1	CSVEEIAGDTQYF	TGCAGCGTTGAAGAAATAGCTGGAGATACGCAGTATTTT
-	-	TRBJ1-5	14	TRBV6-5	CASSLQGPNQPQHF	TGTGCCAGCAGCCTACAGGGCCCCAATCAGCCCCAGCATTTT
-	once	TRBJ1-1	15	TRBV7-8	CASTQGQGLDTEAFF	TGTGCCAGCACCCAAGGGCAGGGGTTGGACACTGAAGCTTTCTTT
-	-	TRBJ1-6	15	TRBV16	CASSDDRGYNSPLHF	TGTGCCAGCAGCGATGATAGAGGGTATAATTCACCCCTCCACTTT
-	-	TRBJ1-4	15	TRBV21-1	CASSKGGGLGEKLFF	TGTGCCAGCAGCAAAGGGGGGGGGCTCGGTGAAAAACTGTTTTTT
-	-	TRBJ1-1	17	TRBV5-1	CASSLGGRRGWNTEAFF	TGCGCCAGCAGCTTGGGGGGCCGCAGGGGTTGGAACACTGAAGCTTTCTTT
-	once	TRBJ2-7	14	TRBV7-2	CASSPHQGAYEQYF	TGTGCCAGCAGTCCCCATCAGGGTGCCTACGAGCAGTACTTC
-	-	TRBJ2-2	15	TRBV4-1	CASSQVRTNTGELFF	TGCGCCAGCAGCCAAGTGCGCACGAACACCGGGGAGCTGTTTTTT
TRBD2	-	TRBJ2-1	15	TRBV7-9	CASSQLAGDVGEQFF	TGTGCCAGCAGTCAACTAGCGGGAGACGTAGGTGAGCAGTTCTTC
TRBD2	many	TRBJ2-7	16	TRBV27	CASSSKYGGVSYEQYF	TGTGCCAGCAGTTCCAAGTACGGGGGGGTCTCCTACGAGCAGTACTTC
-	few	TRBJ2-2	16	TRBV11-3	CASSLDRPWESGELFF	TGTGCCAGCAGCTTAGATCGGCCCTGGGAGAGCGGGGAGCTGTTTTTT
TRBD2	-	TRBJ2-3	16	TRBV13	CASSLGATSGLDTQYF	TGTGCCAGCAGCTTAGGCGCCACTAGCGGGTTAGATACGCAGTATTTT
TRBD1	few	TRBJ2-1	15	TRBV5-6	CASSMGQYLYNEQFF	TGTGCCAGCAGCATGGGACAGTACCTCTACAATGAGCAGTTCTTC
-	-	TRBJ2-1	11	TRBV30	CARTVYNEQFF	TGTGCCAGGACAGTCTACAATGAGCAGTTCTTC
-	once	TRBJ1-1	13	TRBV12-3/TRBV12-4	CASSLTVNTEAFF	TGTGCCAGCAGCCTAACAGTGAACACTGAAGCTTTCTTT
TRBD1	-	TRBJ2-7	14	TRBV28	CASSLGTDRYEQYF	TGTGCCAGCAGTTTGGGGACAGACCGCTACGAGCAGTACTTC
-	-	TRBJ1-1	15	TRBV9	CASSAQSGQPTEAFF	TGTGCCAGCAGCGCCCAATCAGGGCAACCTACTGAAGCTTTCTTT